This T cell receptor beta chain appears in the sequencing data of a study of graft-versus-host responses after intestinal transplantation. Study as a whole: For around three years after anti-thymocyte globulin induction, all recipients took tacrolimus and steroids.

Clones were read by immunoSEQ multiplex PCR, and TCRdb kept only the in-frame ones, dropping some. The sample holds about 28,000 clones; 70% to 85% are singletons and the top ten take roughly 19%. The V end lost 3 bases, the J end lost 0 bases, and 12 bases lay between the germline ends. Germline assignment: CDR1 SGHAT and CDR2 FQNNGV. The CDR3 extends over 17 amino acids. Concerning this clone: Its antigen is not identified.

The study's findings and limits: Across patients carrying graft-donor T cell macrochimerism, allografts held high graft-versus-host to host-versus-graft clonal ratios.

The specimen comprised unstimulated CD8+ T cells sorted from spleen or lymph node cells, sampled before intestinal transplant. The clonotype originates from a human donor who received an intestinal transplant. The genes are TRBV11-2 and TRBJ2-6; D might be TRBD2 (6 bases). The CDR3 loop reads CASSLWGVSSGANVLTF. Written as DNA, the CDR3 is TGTGCCAGCAGCTTGTGGGGGGTGAGCTCTGGGGCCAACGTCCTGACTTTC.